This TCR beta chain appears in the sequencing data of a study of glioma-infiltrating T cells. CDR1 and CDR2 (germline): MDHEN, SYDVKM. Trimming cost V 7 bases and J 0 bases; bases outside gene matches: 2. CDR3 size: 13 residues. Using RNA template, CDR3s of TCR alpha and beta were amplified with iRepertoire arm-PCR. TCRdb ran MiXCR on the multiplex PCR reads and lists one entry per CDR3 protein. Of 300,000 to 450,000 distinct CDR3 sequences in the sample, roughly two fifths are singletons; the top ten hold more than 10%. J is TRBJ1-1 and V is TRBV28; 7 bases align to TRBD1. This TCR was sampled from a human donor with low-grade glioma or glioblastoma, undergoing nonglioma brain surgery, or in good health (not recorded which). Input material: glioma tissue, nonneoplastic brain tissue, or PBMCs (not recorded which). CDR3 in amino acids: CASTGTVNTEAFF. CDR3 nucleotide sequence: TGTGCCAGCACCGGGACAGTGAACACTGAAGCTTTCTTT.